The 25 T cell receptor beta chains in this list originate from one sample, sequenced in a study of memory CD4+ T cells and cytomegalovirus serostatus. The sort gate was single viable CD3+CD4+CD8-CD45RO+ cells for memory CD4+ T cells. The protocol was immunoSEQ multiplex PCR, while the TCRdb copy is restricted to in-frame clones and leaves out a portion. The sample consists of approximately 92,000 clones, 80% of them appearing once. The sequencing sample was made of memory CD4+ T cells from blood. Source of these receptors: an adult in good health and CMV-seropositive.

The V and J genes are TRBV29-1 and TRBJ2-7, with D possibly TRBD1 on 6 matching bases. Trimming cost V 4 bases and J 3 bases, with 16 bases left between them. The CDR3 length is 14 residues. Germline V lookup: CDR1 SQVTM, CDR2 ANQGSEA. The CDR3 region has the DNA TGCAGCGTTGTACGGGACACTTTAAACTACGAGCAGTACTTC. Translated, it gives CSVVRDTLNYEQYF.

Regarding this clone: At the DNA level, this CDR3 is encoded by other sequences in the same sample as well. V is TRBV9 and J is TRBJ2-7, with D possibly TRBD1 on 6 matching bases. The V end lost 5 bases, the J end lost 0 bases, and 15 bases lay between the germline ends. The germline CDR1 and CDR2 sequences are SGDLS and YYNGEE. CDR3 length: 15 amino acids. DNA for the CDR3: TGTGCCAGCAGTGCAACAGGGTCGAGCTCCTACGAGCAGTACTTC. This sequence encodes CASSATGSSSYEQYF.

This rearrangement joins TRBV5-1 to TRBJ1-2; D gene unclear. The CDR3 is 14 amino acids. From germline, CDR1 is SGHRS and CDR2 YFSETQ. Between the trimmed V and J ends, which lost 5 bases and 2 bases, there was a span of 13 bases. The CDR3 DNA reads as TGCGCCAGCAGTGCGGCTGGAACGAACTATGGCTACACCTTC. Translating gives CASSAAGTNYGYTF.

This chain joins TRBV5-1 and TRBJ2-1, with TRBD2 matching over 7 bases. V trimming: 1 base; J trimming: 4 bases; junction bases outside the gene matches: 5. The CDR3 has 15 residues. Germline assignment: CDR1 SGHRS and CDR2 YFSETQ. CDR3 in DNA: TGCGCCAGCAGCTTGATCAGCGGGATTTACAATGAGCAGTTCTTC. Translating it yields CASSLISGIYNEQFF.

This sequence joins TRBV6-6 and TRBJ2-2, with D hard to call. CDR1 is MNHNY and CDR2 is SVGAGI in the germline V gene (reference sequence). CDR3 length equals 13 residues. V was pared by 5 bases and J by 1 base, with 5 bases between. CDR3 sequence: CASSLQNTGELFF. For the CDR3, the DNA is TGTGCCAGCAGTCTACAGAACACCGGGGAGCTGTTTTTT.

This sequence joins TRBV5-1 and TRBJ2-7; D is tentatively TRBD1 or TRBD2 (5 bases each). The V end was cut by 4 bases, the J end by 0 bases, with 17 bases between. The CDR3 consists of 16 residues. CDR1 and CDR2 (germline): SGHRS, YFSETQ. CDR3 amino acids: CASSPTVVGTSYEQYF. For the CDR3, the DNA is TGCGCCAGCAGCCCCACCGTGGTGGGGACCTCCTACGAGCAGTACTTC.

This clone was found once. The J gene is TRBJ2-2, the V gene TRBV27; possible D gene TRBD2, 5 bases. The CDR3 is 14 amino acids. Germline V CDR1 and CDR2: MNHEY, SMNVEV (reference sequence). V lost 8 bases and J lost 3, with 13 bases in between. The CDR3 region has the DNA TGTGCCAGCTTTCAACTAGGCGACACCGGGGAGCTGTTTTTT. Translated: CASFQLGDTGELFF.

This chain joins TRBV7-2 and TRBJ1-1; D possibly corresponds to TRBD1 (5 bases). This CDR3 spans 14 amino acids. The germline V and J ends were trimmed by 1 base and 3 bases, with 9 bases remaining between them. The V gene's germline CDR1 is SGHTA and CDR2 FQGNSA. CDR3 sequence reads: CASSLVGGYTEAFF. DNA for the CDR3: TGTGCCAGCAGCTTAGTCGGGGGGTACACTGAAGCTTTCTTT.

Points on this clone: This sample also contains other DNA sequences that code for the same CDR3. The chain carries TRBV2 and TRBJ2-5; 7 bases align to TRBD2. Unmatched junction bases numbered 4, after V lost 4 bases and J lost 5 bases. Germline CDR1 SNHLY, CDR2 FYNNEI. The CDR3 spans 13 residues. The CDR3 sequence is CASSGGSGETQYF. The CDR3 DNA reads TGTGCCAGCAGTGGCGGGAGTGGTGAGACCCAGTACTTC. The variable domain in full, completed from reference TRBV2 and TRBJ2-5, reads EPEVTQTPSHQVTQMGQEVILRCVPISNHLYFYWYRQILGQKVEFLVSFYNNEISEKSEIFDDQFSVERPDGSNFTLKIRSTKLEDSAMYFCASSGGSGETQYFGPGTRLLVL.

The CDR3 protein is CASSGAKNIQYF. DNA of the CDR3: TGTGCCAGCAGCGGGGCCAAAAACATTCAGTACTTC. V and J are TRBV2 and TRBJ2-4, with unresolved D. V lost 6 bases and J lost 1, with 4 bases in between. This CDR3 has 12 residues. Germline loops: CDR1 SNHLY, CDR2 FYNNEI.

This clone came up a few times. This chain links TRBV4-2 with TRBJ2-2, with 10 nucleotides matching TRBD2. With V trimmed by 4 bases and J by 4 bases, 9 bases remained unmatched. This CDR3 spans 17 amino acids. The germline V gene encodes CDR1 LGHNA and CDR2 YNFKEQ. DNA of the CDR3: TGTGCCAGCAGCCCACTTATGGTAGCGGGAGGCACCGGGGAGCTGTTTTTT. Its translation: CASSPLMVAGGTGELFF.

The chain carries TRBV4-1 and TRBJ2-4; 12 bases match TRBD2. J lost 5 bases, V lost 1 base, and 0 bases had no gene match. CDR1 and CDR2 from the germline V gene are MGHRA and YSYEKL. The CDR3 is 15 residues long. CDR3 protein: CASSQGLAGENIQYF. The CDR3 nucleotides read TGCGCCAGCAGCCAAGGACTAGCGGGAGAAAACATTCAGTACTTC.

The chain couples TRBV11-2 to TRBJ1-1, with a tentative D call TRBD1 (5 bases). The germline gives CDR1 SGHAT, CDR2 FQNNGV. The V and J ends lost 6 bases and 3 bases respectively, with 17 bases between them. There are 15 residues in the CDR3. The DNA of the CDR3 is TGTGCCAGCAGACAAAGGGGCAGCCTTTACACTGAAGCTTTCTTT. Translated: CASRQRGSLYTEAFF.

The V call is TRBV5-5, the J call TRBJ1-5, with a possible D match to TRBD1 (5 bases). The CDR3 runs to 15 residues. V was clipped by 4 bases and J by 4 bases, with 15 bases between them. The germline gives CDR1 SGHKS, CDR2 YYEKEE (reference sequence). The CDR3 sequence: CASSLRGGANQPQHF. DNA for the CDR3: TGTGCCAGCAGCCTTAGGGGAGGGGCGAATCAGCCCCAGCATTTT.

The chain links TRBV2 to TRBJ2-5, with 7 nucleotides matching TRBD1. After removal of 4 bases from V and 5 bases from J, the junction contained 10 bases not matched to a gene. Germline values: CDR1 SNHLY, CDR2 FYNNEI. This CDR3 is 15 amino acids long. The CDR3 here is CASSAETGFGETQYF. For the CDR3, the DNA is TGTGCCAGCAGTGCCGAGACAGGGTTCGGGGAGACCCAGTACTTC.

The genes are TRBV28 and TRBJ2-5; 7 bases align to TRBD2. Germline CDR1 reads MDHEN; CDR2 reads SYDVKM. V gave up 6 bases and J gave up 5 bases; unmatched junction bases: 15. The CDR3 runs to 16 residues. The CDR3 is CASSNGGVDSRETQYF. CDR3 bases: TGTGCCAGCAGCAATGGGGGGGTGGATAGTCGGGAGACCCAGTACTTC.

This chain joins TRBV27 and TRBJ2-7; weak D call: TRBD2 (6 bases). Trimming took off 2 bases at V and 4 bases at J, with 18 bases between the two ends. The CDR3 sequence is 16 residues long. CDR1 and CDR2 from the germline V gene are MNHEY and SMNVEV (reference sequence). This CDR3 reads CASSLDVGGSRYEQYF. The DNA for the CDR3 is TGTGCCAGCAGTTTAGATGTCGGGGGATCCCGGTACGAGCAGTACTTC.

This chain links TRBV7-2 with TRBJ2-4; no clear D. Germline V lookup: CDR1 SGHTA, CDR2 FQGNSA. The CDR3 is 16 amino acids. The germline V and J ends were trimmed by 1 base and 7 bases, with 17 bases remaining between them. The CDR3 nucleotides are TGTGCCAGCAGCTTAGGGGGTGCTAACCTGGGGAACATTCAGTACTTC. It is translated as CASSLGGANLGNIQYF.

The CDR3 coding sequence is TGCAGCGGGCGAGATCAGGGAACTCACGAGCAGTACTTC. This sequence encodes CSGRDQGTHEQYF. The chain carries TRBV29-1 and TRBJ2-7; the D gene is possibly TRBD1 (5 bases). This CDR3 has 13 amino acids. V was pared by 7 bases and J by 5 bases, with 18 bases between. Per germline, CDR1 SQVTM and CDR2 ANQGSEA.

The rearrangement joins TRBV14 to TRBJ1-1; D gene ambiguous. This CDR3 spans 16 amino acids. Germline V gene sequence: CDR1 SGHDN, CDR2 FVKESK. Trimming stripped 2 bases from V and 0 bases from J, with 13 bases between. The CDR3 nucleotides are TGTGCCAGCAGCCAATTTAGAGGCAGAATGAACACTGAAGCTTTCTTT. Encoded protein: CASSQFRGRMNTEAFF.

The sample holds one count of this clone. V and J are TRBV5-1 and TRBJ2-5; D is undetermined. Germline CDR1 is SGHRS and CDR2 is YFSETQ. V lost 0 bases and J 2 bases, leaving 5 bases between the germline ends. The CDR3 length is 13 residues. CDR3 residues: CASSLAMQETQYF. CDR3 nucleotides: TGCGCCAGCAGCTTGGCCATGCAAGAGACCCAGTACTTC.

The sample holds a few counts of this clone. This rearrangement joins TRBV5-1 to TRBJ2-5, with D maybe TRBD1 (6 bases). CDR1 and CDR2 (germline): SGHRS, YFSETQ. With 4 bases removed from V and 4 bases from J, the gap between germline ends came to 14 bases. The CDR3 sequence is 14 residues long. CDR3 in DNA: TGCGCCAGCAGCCGCTCTGGGGGCATAGAGACCCAGTACTTC. Amino acids: CASSRSGGIETQYF.

V and J are TRBV27 and TRBJ1-5; 9 bases match TRBD1. Germline CDR1 reads MNHEY; CDR2 reads SMNVEV (reference sequence). The CDR3 loop spans 15 amino acids. The V gene end was trimmed by 5 bases and the J gene end by 7 bases; junction bases not matched to a gene: 9. The CDR3 region has the DNA TGTGCCAGCAGTCCCCTGGGACAGGGCCGGCAGCCCCAGCATTTT. Encoded protein: CASSPLGQGRQPQHF.

The V gene is TRBV6-5, the J gene TRBJ1-6, with 7 bases aligning to TRBD1. Germline V lookup: CDR1 MNHEY, CDR2 SVGAGI. This CDR3 has 15 amino acids. Trimming removed 4 bases from V and 8 bases from J; junction bases left unmatched: 8. In DNA form, the CDR3 reads TGTGCCAGCAGTTTTAACCGGGACAGTGATTCACCCCTCCACTTT. It yields the protein CASSFNRDSDSPLHF.

The J gene is TRBJ1-2, the V gene TRBV28; 8 bases match TRBD1. The ends lost 6 bases at V and 7 bases at J; junction bases unmatched: 13. CDR3 length equals 15 residues. Per germline, CDR1 MDHEN and CDR2 SYDVKM. The CDR3: CASSSPGTGRSGYTF. In DNA, the CDR3 is TGTGCCAGCAGCTCCCCCGGGACAGGACGTAGTGGCTACACCTTC.